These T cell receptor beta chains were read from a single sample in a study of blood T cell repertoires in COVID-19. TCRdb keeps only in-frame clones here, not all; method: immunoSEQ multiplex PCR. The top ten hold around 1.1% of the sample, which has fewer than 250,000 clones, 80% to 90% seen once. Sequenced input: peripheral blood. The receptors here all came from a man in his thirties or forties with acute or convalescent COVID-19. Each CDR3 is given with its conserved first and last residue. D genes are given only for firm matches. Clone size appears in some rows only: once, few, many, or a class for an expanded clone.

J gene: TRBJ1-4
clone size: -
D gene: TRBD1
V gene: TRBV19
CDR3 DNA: TGTGCCAGTAGTATGCGGGGACAGAATACACCAGGGATCTCATACGAAAAACTGTTTTTT
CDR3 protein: CASSMRGQNTPGISYEKLFF

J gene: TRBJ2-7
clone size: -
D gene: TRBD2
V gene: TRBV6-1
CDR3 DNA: TGTGCCAGCAGTGACAGCGGGACCCTAAACGAGCAGTACTTC
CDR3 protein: CASSDSGTLNEQYF

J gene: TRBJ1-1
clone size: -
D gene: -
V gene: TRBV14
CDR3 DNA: TGTGCCAGCAGCCAGGGGACTCCGGGGACTGAAGCTTTCTTT
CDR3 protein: CASSQGTPGTEAFF

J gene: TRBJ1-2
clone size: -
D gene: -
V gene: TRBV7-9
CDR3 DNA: TGTGCCAGCAGCTTAATGGGCGGGGTAGATGGCTACACCTTC
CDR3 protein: CASSLMGGVDGYTF

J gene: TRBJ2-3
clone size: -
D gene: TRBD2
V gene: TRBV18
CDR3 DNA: TGTGCCAGCTCACCATTACTAAGCGGGGGAAGCACAGATACGCAGTATTTT
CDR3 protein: CASSPLLSGGSTDTQYF

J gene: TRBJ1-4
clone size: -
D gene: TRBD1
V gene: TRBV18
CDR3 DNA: TGTGCCAGCTCACCGCCAGGGGGAAAGGAAAAACTGTTTTTT
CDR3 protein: CASSPPGGKEKLFF

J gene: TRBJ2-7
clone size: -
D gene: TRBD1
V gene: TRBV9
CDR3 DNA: TGTGCCAGCAGCGCGGGACAGGGGCTCGGCGAGCAGTACTTC
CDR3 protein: CASSAGQGLGEQYF

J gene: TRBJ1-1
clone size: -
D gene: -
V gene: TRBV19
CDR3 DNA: TGTGCCAGTAGCCTTGAGCGACCGAAGAACACTGAAGCTTTCTTT
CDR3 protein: CASSLERPKNTEAFF

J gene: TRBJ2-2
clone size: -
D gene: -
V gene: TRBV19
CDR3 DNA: TGTGCCAGTAGTATAGTGGGCAGGGGTCGGGAGCTGTTTTTT
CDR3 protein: CASSIVGRGRELFF

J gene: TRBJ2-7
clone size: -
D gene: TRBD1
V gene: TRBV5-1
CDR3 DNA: TGCGCCAGCAGCCAGGACAGGGGCTACGAGCAGTACTTC
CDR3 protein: CASSQDRGYEQYF

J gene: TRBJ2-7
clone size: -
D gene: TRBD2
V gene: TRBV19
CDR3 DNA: TGTGCCAGTAGTCTAGCGGGGTTTGGGGAGCAGTACTTC
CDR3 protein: CASSLAGFGEQYF

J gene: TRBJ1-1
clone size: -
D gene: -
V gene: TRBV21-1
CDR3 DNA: TGTGCCAGCAGCAAAATCGGGCAGGGTATCTTGGGGACTGAAGCTTTCTTT
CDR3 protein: CASSKIGQGILGTEAFF

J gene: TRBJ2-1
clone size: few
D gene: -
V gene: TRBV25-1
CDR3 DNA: TGTGCCAGCAGTGATCGGTGGGACTGGTTATACAATGAGCAGTTCTTC
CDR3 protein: CASSDRWDWLYNEQFF

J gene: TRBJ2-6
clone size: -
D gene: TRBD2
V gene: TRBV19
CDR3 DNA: TGTGCCAGTATCTCCCCTAGCGGGAGGTCTTCCGGGGCCAACGTCCTGACTTTC
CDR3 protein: CASISPSGRSSGANVLTF

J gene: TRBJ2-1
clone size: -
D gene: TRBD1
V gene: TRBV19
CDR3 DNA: TGTGCCAGTAGTCCAAACTACCCTCCGGGACAGGGGAACAATGAGCAGTTCTTC
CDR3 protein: CASSPNYPPGQGNNEQFF

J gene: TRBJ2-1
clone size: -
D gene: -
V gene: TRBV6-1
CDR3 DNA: TGTGCCAGCAGTGAGATCCGGTTCCGGAATGAGCAGTTCTTC
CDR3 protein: CASSEIRFRNEQFF

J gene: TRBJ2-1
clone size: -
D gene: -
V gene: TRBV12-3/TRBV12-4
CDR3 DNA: TGTGCCACCTCAATTGACAGGTTCAAGCAGTTCTTC
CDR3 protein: CATSIDRFKQFF

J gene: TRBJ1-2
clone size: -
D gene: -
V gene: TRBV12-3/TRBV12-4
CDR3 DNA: TGTGCCAGCAGCCCGGACAGACGCTATGGCTACACCTTC
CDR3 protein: CASSPDRRYGYTF

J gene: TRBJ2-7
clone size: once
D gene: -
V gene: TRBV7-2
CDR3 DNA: TGTGCCAGCAGCTCCTCCAGCTCCTACGAGCAGTACTTC
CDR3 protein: CASSSSSSYEQYF

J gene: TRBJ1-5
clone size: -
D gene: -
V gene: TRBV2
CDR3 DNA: TGTGCCAGCAGTGAATACCGGGGTAGCGGCAATCAGCCCCAGCATTTT
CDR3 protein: CASSEYRGSGNQPQHF

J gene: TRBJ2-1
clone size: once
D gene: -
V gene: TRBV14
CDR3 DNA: TGTGCCAGCAGCCAAGATTATGGATGGGCAGGGGACGTTCATGAGCAGTTCTTC
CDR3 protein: CASSQDYGWAGDVHEQFF

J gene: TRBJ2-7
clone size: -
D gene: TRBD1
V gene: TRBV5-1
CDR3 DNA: TGCGCCAGCAGCCCAGGGACAGGGTCCGACGAGCAGTACTTC
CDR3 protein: CASSPGTGSDEQYF

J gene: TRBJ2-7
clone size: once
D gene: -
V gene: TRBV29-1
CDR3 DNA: TGCAGCGTCCAAATGGTGACGGTTGCGGGGGAGCAGTACTTC
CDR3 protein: CSVQMVTVAGEQYF

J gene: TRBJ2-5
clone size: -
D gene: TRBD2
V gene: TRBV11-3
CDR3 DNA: TGTGCCAGCAGCTTAAGCGGGGAAGAGACCCAGTACTTC
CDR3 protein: CASSLSGEETQYF

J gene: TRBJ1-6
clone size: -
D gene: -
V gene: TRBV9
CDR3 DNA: TGTGCCAGCAGCGTAGATGAGACAGCCGAAGTACCCCTCCACTTT
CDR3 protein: CASSVDETAEVPLHF

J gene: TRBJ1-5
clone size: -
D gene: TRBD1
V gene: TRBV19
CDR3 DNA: TGTGCCAGCCTGGACAGGTCAAGCGATCAGCCCCAGCATTTT
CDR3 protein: CASLDRSSDQPQHF

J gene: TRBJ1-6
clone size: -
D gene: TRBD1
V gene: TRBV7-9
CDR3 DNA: TGTGCCAGCAGCCCGGGACAGGCCAGTTCACCCCTCCACTTT
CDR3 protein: CASSPGQASSPLHF

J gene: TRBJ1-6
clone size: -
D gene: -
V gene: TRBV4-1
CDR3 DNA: TGCGCCAGCAGCCAAGTGCCAGTAGCGGGTTCACCCCTCCACTTT
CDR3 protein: CASSQVPVAGSPLHF

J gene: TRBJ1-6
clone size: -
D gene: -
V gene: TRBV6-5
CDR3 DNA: TGTGCCAGCAGCCAACAGGGAATGGGATCACCCCTCCACTTT
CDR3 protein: CASSQQGMGSPLHF

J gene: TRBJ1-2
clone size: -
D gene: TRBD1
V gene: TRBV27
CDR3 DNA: TGTGCCAGCAGTTTAGTCGGGGGACAGGGAGCTAACTATGGCTACACCTTC
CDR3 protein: CASSLVGGQGANYGYTF

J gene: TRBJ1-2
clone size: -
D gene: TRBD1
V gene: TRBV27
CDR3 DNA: TGTGCCAGTCGACAGGGCCATAACTATGGCTACACCTTC
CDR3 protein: CASRQGHNYGYTF

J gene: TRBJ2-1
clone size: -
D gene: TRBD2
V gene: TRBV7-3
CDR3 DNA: TGTGCCAGCAGCTCAAGACTAGCGGGGTACAATGAGCAGTTCTTC
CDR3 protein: CASSSRLAGYNEQFF

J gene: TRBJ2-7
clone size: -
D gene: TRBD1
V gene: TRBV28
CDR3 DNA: TGTGCCAGTACCCACAGGGGACGTATGTGGGAGCAGTACTTC
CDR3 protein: CASTHRGRMWEQYF

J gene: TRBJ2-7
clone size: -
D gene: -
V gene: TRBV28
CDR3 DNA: TGTGCCAGCAGTCCAACAGACAGCTACTTTTACGAGCAGTACTTC
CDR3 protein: CASSPTDSYFYEQYF

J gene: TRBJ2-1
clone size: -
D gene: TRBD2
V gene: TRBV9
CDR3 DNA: TGTGCCAGCAGCGTAGCCCTTATACCCGGGAGGGCCCTCATAAATGAGCAGTTCTTC
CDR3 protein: CASSVALIPGRALINEQFF

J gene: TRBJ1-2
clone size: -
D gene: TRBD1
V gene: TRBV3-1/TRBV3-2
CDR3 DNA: TGTGCCAGCAGCCACTTTGACAGGGGTGGTGGCTACACCTTC
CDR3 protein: CASSHFDRGGGYTF

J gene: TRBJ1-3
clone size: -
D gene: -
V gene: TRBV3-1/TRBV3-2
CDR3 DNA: TGTGCCAGCAGCCAAATCAGGGCCGTCGCGACTGGAAACACCATATATTTT
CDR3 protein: CASSQIRAVATGNTIYF

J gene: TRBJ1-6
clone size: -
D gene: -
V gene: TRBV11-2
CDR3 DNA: TGTGCCAGCAGCTCCCAACAGGGAAATTCACCCCTCCACTTT
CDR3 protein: CASSSQQGNSPLHF

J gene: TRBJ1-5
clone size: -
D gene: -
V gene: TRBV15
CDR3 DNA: TGTGCCACCAGCACCCCAACAGGGATACAGCCCCAGCATTTT
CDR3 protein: CATSTPTGIQPQHF

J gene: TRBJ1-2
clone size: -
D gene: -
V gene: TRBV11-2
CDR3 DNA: TGTGCCAGCAGCTTAGATCTGAGGGGGATTTGCACCTTC
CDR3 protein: CASSLDLRGICTF

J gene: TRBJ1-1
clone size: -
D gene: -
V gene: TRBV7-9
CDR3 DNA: TGTGCCAGCAGCTTAGTAGAGGTATTCACTGAAGCTTTCTTT
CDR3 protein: CASSLVEVFTEAFF

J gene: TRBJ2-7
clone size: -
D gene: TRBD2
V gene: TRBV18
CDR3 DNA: TGTGCCAGCTCACCAGTCGGACTAGCGGGGTCTACCTACGAGCAGTACTTC
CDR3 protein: CASSPVGLAGSTYEQYF

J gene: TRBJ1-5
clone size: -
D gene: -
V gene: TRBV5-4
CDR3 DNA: TGTGCCAGCACCACGGACGGGGATCAGCCCCAGCATTTT
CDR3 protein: CASTTDGDQPQHF

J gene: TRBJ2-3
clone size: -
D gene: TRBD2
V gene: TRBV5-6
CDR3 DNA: TGTGCCAGCAGCTTAATAGCGGGAGGTACAGATACGCAGTATTTT
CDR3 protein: CASSLIAGGTDTQYF

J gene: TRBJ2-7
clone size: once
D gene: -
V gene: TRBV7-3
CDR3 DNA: TGTGCCAGCAGCTCTAGGGTGGCGGGGGAGCAGTACTTC
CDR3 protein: CASSSRVAGEQYF

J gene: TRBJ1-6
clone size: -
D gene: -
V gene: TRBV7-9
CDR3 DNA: TGTGCCAGCAGCTTAACCCCTGGGGGAGGGTTTGGTTCACCCCTCCACTTT
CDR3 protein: CASSLTPGGGFGSPLHF

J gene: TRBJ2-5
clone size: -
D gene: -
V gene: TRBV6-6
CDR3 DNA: TGTGCCAGCACGTCGGACTACCAAGAGACCCAGTACTTC
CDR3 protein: CASTSDYQETQYF

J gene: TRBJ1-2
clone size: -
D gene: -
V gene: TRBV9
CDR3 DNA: TGTGCCAGCAGCGTCGGGCAGGGGTATGGCTACACCTTC
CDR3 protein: CASSVGQGYGYTF

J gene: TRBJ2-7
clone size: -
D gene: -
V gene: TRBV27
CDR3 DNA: TGTGCCAGCAGTCCCCTGGGGGCCGAGCAGTACTTC
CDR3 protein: CASSPLGAEQYF

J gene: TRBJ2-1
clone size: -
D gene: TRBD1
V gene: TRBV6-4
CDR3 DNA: TGTGCCAGCAGGGGGACAGGGACGAATGAGCAGTTCTTC
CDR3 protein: CASRGTGTNEQFF

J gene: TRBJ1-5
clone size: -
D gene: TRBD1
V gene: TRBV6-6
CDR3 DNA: TGTGCCAGCAGTTGGACGACAGGGGTTGCAATCAGCCCCCAGCATTTT
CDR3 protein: CASSWTTGVAISPQHF

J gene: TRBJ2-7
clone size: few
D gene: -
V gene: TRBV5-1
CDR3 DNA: TGCGCCAGCAGCTTGGGCCCGGTTAGCGAGCAGTACTTC
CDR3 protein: CASSLGPVSEQYF

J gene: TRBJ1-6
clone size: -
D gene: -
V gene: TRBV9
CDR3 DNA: TGTGCCAGCAGCGTCACGGGAATCAATTCACCCCTCCACTTT
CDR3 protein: CASSVTGINSPLHF

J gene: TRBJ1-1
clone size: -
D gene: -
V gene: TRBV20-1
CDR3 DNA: TGCAGTGCTAGATATCCCCCTGAAGCTTTCTTT
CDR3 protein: CSARYPPEAFF

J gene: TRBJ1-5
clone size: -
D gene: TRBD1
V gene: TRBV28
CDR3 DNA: TGTGCCAGCAGTTTAAGGGGACAGGGGCGACAGCCCCAGCATTTT
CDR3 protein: CASSLRGQGRQPQHF

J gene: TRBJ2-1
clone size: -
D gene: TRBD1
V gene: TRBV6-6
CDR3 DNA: TGTGCCAGCAGTTATTCGACAGGGTACCCGACTGGCGAGCAGTTCTTC
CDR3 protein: CASSYSTGYPTGEQFF

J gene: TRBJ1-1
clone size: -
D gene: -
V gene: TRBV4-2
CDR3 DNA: TGTGCCAGCAGCCTGGGGGGAATTGAAGCTTTCTTT
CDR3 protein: CASSLGGIEAFF

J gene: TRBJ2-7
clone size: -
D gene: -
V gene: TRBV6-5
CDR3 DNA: TGTGCCAGCAGGCCTACAAGGACTCACACCCATCAGTACTTC
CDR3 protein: CASRPTRTHTHQYF

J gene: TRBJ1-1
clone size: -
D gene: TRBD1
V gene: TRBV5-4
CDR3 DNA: TGTGCCAGCAGCTTGGCCCCAGGGGGTCACACTGAAGCTTTCTTT
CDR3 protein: CASSLAPGGHTEAFF

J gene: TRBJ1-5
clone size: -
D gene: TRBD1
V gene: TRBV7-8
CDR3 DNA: TGTGCCAGCAGAGCGGGACAGGGGGTTTTTCAGCCCCAGCATTTT
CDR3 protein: CASRAGQGVFQPQHF